One and the same sample provided the 28 T cell receptor beta chains below, sequenced in a study of blood T cell repertoires in COVID-19. The table came from immunoSEQ multiplex PCR; TCRdb's copy has only in-frame clones and leaves some out. The sample carries about 230,000 clones, roughly 83% recorded once. Material: peripheral blood. The receptors were sampled from a man aged 35 to 55 with acute or convalescent COVID-19.

The chain employs TRBV3-1 (or the pseudogene TRBV3-2) and TRBJ1-5; no clear D. This CDR3 contains 14 residues. Trimming took off 4 bases at V and 4 bases at J, with 11 bases between the two ends. Germline CDR1 reads LGHDT; CDR2 reads YNNKEL (reference sequence). CDR3 amino acids: CASSRGGGNQPQHF. Written as DNA, the CDR3 is TGTGCCAGCAGCCGAGGCGGAGGGAATCAGCCCCAGCATTTT.

V usage is TRBV7-8 and J usage is TRBJ2-1, with TRBD2 matching over 9 bases. Germline V lookup: CDR1 SGHVS, CDR2 FQNEAQ. V shed 5 bases and J 2 bases; nucleotides not matched to a gene: 4. The CDR3 contains 15 residues. The DNA of the CDR3 is TGTGCCAGCAGCCCTACTAGCGGGCCCTACAATGAGCAGTTCTTC. This codes for CASSPTSGPYNEQFF.

This sequence joins TRBV24-1 and TRBJ2-5, with 7 bases lining up with TRBD1. Trimming cost V 5 bases and J 4 bases; bases outside gene matches: 3. CDR1 and CDR2 (germline): KGHDR, SFDVKD. The CDR3 has 13 amino acids. CDR3 amino acids: CATSGQGGETQYF. CDR3 in DNA: TGTGCCACCAGTGGACAGGGTGGAGAGACCCAGTACTTC.

Many counts were recorded for this clone. The chain uses TRBV4-3 and TRBJ1-1; D gene uncertain. Trimming shortened V by 4 bases and J by 1 base, and 10 bases separated the two germline ends. Germline V gene lookup returns CDR1 LGHNA and CDR2 YSLEER. This CDR3 spans 14 amino acids. The CDR3 reads CASSRTYSNTEAFF. The CDR3 nucleotides are TGCGCCAGCAGCCGGACTTATTCGAACACTGAAGCTTTCTTT.

The chain joins TRBV5-4 to TRBJ2-1; 9 bases align to TRBD2. V was clipped by 0 bases and J by 9 bases; unmatched bases: 7. The CDR3 consists of 15 residues. Germline V gives CDR1 SGHNT, CDR2 YYREEE (reference sequence). CDR3 in amino acids: CASSLGSGRWSEQFF. CDR3 DNA sequence: TGTGCCAGCAGCTTGGGTAGCGGGAGATGGAGTGAGCAGTTCTTC.

The gene calls are TRBV5-6 and TRBJ2-3; the match to TRBD2 covers 13 bases. J was trimmed by 4 bases and V by 2 bases; bases with no gene match: 4. This CDR3 spans 16 amino acids. Germline values: CDR1 SGHDT, CDR2 YYEEEE. CDR3: CASSFGLAGVADTQYF. The CDR3 nucleotides are TGTGCCAGCAGCTTCGGACTAGCGGGAGTTGCAGATACGCAGTATTTT.

The V call is TRBV25-1, the J call TRBJ2-1; D is perhaps TRBD1 (5 bases). Germline-derived CDR1 and CDR2 are MGHDK and SYGVNS. The germline V and J ends were trimmed by 5 bases and 4 bases, with 12 bases remaining between them. The CDR3 is 14 amino acids. The CDR3 reads CASSNLGQYNEQFF. The CDR3 DNA sequence: TGTGCCAGCAGTAATCTCGGACAATACAATGAGCAGTTCTTC.

The table lists this clone with a few counts. V is TRBV5-6 and J is TRBJ1-2; D not resolved. This CDR3 contains 13 residues. Between the trimmed V and J ends, which lost 3 bases and 1 base, there was a span of 7 bases. Germline V CDR1 and CDR2: SGHDT, YYEEEE. The CDR3 reads CASSSGGNYGYTF. Written as DNA, the CDR3 is TGTGCCAGCAGCTCCGGCGGTAACTATGGCTACACCTTC.

Comments on this clone: This same CDR3 is encoded by further DNA sequences in the sample. The chain couples TRBV14 to TRBJ1-4; 7 bases are shared with TRBD1. V was clipped by 4 bases and J by 4 bases; unmatched bases: 6. This CDR3 is built from 15 residues. Germline CDR1 SGHDN, CDR2 FVKESK. For the CDR3, the DNA is TGTGCCAGCAGCCGAAGACAGGGCATTAATGAAAAACTGTTTTTT. This encodes CASSRRQGINEKLFF.

The rearrangement joins TRBV5-8 to TRBJ1-2, with D possibly being TRBD1 (5 bases). Trimming stripped 0 bases from V and 5 bases from J, with 14 bases between. CDR3 length: 15 amino acids. CDR1 and CDR2 (germline): SGHTS, YDEGEE. The DNA for the CDR3 is TGTGCCAGCAGCTTGGCCCGGGGGATTCTTTATGGCTACACCTTC. This codes for CASSLARGILYGYTF.

V is TRBV12-3 or TRBV12-4 and J is TRBJ1-2; D unresolved. V dropped 2 bases and J dropped 6 bases, with 10 bases sitting between them. This CDR3 region has 13 residues. Here the CDR3 DNA reads TGTGCCAGCAGTTTACCCGGGGTAGATGGCTACACCTTC. It codes for CASSLPGVDGYTF.

The chain joins TRBV19 to TRBJ2-3; possible D gene TRBD2, 5 bases. V was trimmed by 0 bases and J by 5 bases, leaving 6 bases between them. Germline V CDR1 and CDR2: LNHDA, SQIVND (reference sequence). CDR3 length: 13 amino acids. The CDR3 coding sequence is TGTGCCAGTAGTATAGATGAGGGAGATACGCAGTATTTT. Its protein product is CASSIDEGDTQYF.

The chain combines TRBV7-6 with TRBJ2-1; D may be TRBD2 (5 bases). Trimming took off 4 bases at V and 3 bases at J, with 7 bases between the two ends. CDR3 length equals 13 residues. Germline values: CDR1 SGHVS, CDR2 FNYEAQ. CDR3 nucleotides: TGTGCCAGCAGCTCGGGAATCTACAATGAGCAGTTCTTC. Amino acids: CASSSGIYNEQFF.

V and J are TRBV11-3 and TRBJ2-2; D gene unclear. Germline lookup yields CDR1 SGHNT and CDR2 YENEEA. Trimming took 1 base from V and 7 from J, leaving 4 bases between them. The CDR3 loop spans 12 amino acids. CDR3 sequence reads: CASSLGSGELFF. CDR3 coding DNA: TGTGCCAGCAGCTTAGGCAGCGGGGAGCTGTTTTTT.

This sequence joins TRBV6-5 and TRBJ1-1; 9 bases agree with TRBD1. The CDR3 runs to 13 residues. V shed 5 bases and J 4 bases; nucleotides not matched to a gene: 2. Germline V CDR1 and CDR2: MNHEY, SVGAGI. CDR3 sequence: CASSRTGATEAFF. The CDR3 region has the DNA TGTGCCAGCAGTCGGACAGGGGCCACTGAAGCTTTCTTT.

This chain uses TRBV5-1 with TRBJ1-1; no definite D call. V was pared by 0 bases and J by 4 bases, with 10 bases between. The CDR3 totals 14 residues. Germline V CDR1 and CDR2: SGHRS, YFSETQ. The CDR3 nucleotides are TGCGCCAGCAGCTTGGGGGCTGGGTCCACTGAAGCTTTCTTT. Amino acids: CASSLGAGSTEAFF.

V is TRBV29-1 and J is TRBJ1-5; D ambiguous. This CDR3 contains 12 residues. V shed 6 bases and J shed 1 base, with 7 bases lying between them. Germline V CDR1 and CDR2: SQVTM, ANQGSEA. CDR3 nucleotides: TGCAGCGTAGCGGCCAGCAATCAGCCCCAGCATTTT. As protein: CSVAASNQPQHF.

V usage is TRBV9 and J usage is TRBJ1-4, with a weak D call TRBD1 (5 bases). CDR3 length: 15 amino acids. Germline V gene data show CDR1 as SGDLS and CDR2 as YYNGEE. Between the trimmed V and J ends, which lost 4 bases and 8 bases, there was a span of 18 bases. The CDR3 bases are TGTGCCAGCAGCTATTCCTGGGCGGGGGAGGAAAAACTGTTTTTT. Residues: CASSYSWAGEEKLFF.

In nucleotides, the CDR3 is TGCGCCAGCAGCTTGGTACAGGGGGCTGAAGCTTTCTTT. Protein product: CASSLVQGAEAFF. The rearrangement joins TRBV5-1 to TRBJ1-1, with 8 bases lining up with TRBD1. Germline values: CDR1 SGHRS, CDR2 YFSETQ. The CDR3 is 13 residues long. J was trimmed by 6 bases and V by 0 bases; bases with no gene match: 1.

The J gene is TRBJ2-1, the V gene TRBV23-1; 10 bases align to TRBD2. TRBV23-1 is flagged as an ORF with uncertain function. CDR3 length: 22 residues. The V segment lost 0 bases and the J segment 5 bases; nucleotides outside the gene matches: 22. The CDR3 sequence: CASSQSKGADLQAGGPNNEQFF. DNA for the CDR3: TGCGCCAGCAGTCAATCAAAAGGGGCAGACCTCCAAGCGGGAGGGCCGAACAATGAGCAGTTCTTC.

This rearrangement joins TRBV14 to TRBJ1-4; weak D call: TRBD1 (5 bases). This CDR3 region has 13 residues. The germline V gene encodes CDR1 SGHDN and CDR2 FVKESK. The germline V and J ends were trimmed by 3 bases and 7 bases, with 9 bases remaining between them. The CDR3 nucleotides are TGTGCCAGCAGCCACTGGGGGGGTGAAAAACTGTTTTTT. It specifies CASSHWGGEKLFF.

This clone was recorded a few times. J is TRBJ1-3 and V is TRBV6-1, with 10 nucleotides matching TRBD1. This CDR3 has 17 amino acids. Trimming removed 4 bases from V and 7 bases from J; junction bases left unmatched: 13. Germline lookup yields CDR1 MNHNS and CDR2 SASEGT. DNA for the CDR3: TGTGCCAGCAGTGCATCCGGGACAGGGGTTTACCGGAACACCATATATTTT. It yields the protein CASSASGTGVYRNTIYF.

V gene TRBV6-5 combines with J gene TRBJ2-7; no definite D call. V lost 6 bases and J 2 bases, leaving 11 bases between the germline ends. The CDR3 is 13 amino acids. Germline values: CDR1 MNHEY, CDR2 SVGAGI. For the CDR3, the DNA is TGTGCCAGCAGGAGCGACGATACCTACGAGCAGTACTTC. This sequence encodes CASRSDDTYEQYF.

This chain joins TRBV5-6 and TRBJ1-6; 7 bases map to TRBD1. CDR1 and CDR2 from the germline V gene are SGHDT and YYEEEE. V dropped 4 bases and J dropped 6; count of bases not matched to a gene: 4. CDR3 length: 14 residues. The CDR3 DNA is TGTGCCAGCAGCGCCGGGACAGTTAATTCACCCCTCCACTTT. Translating it yields CASSAGTVNSPLHF.

The chain couples TRBV15 to TRBJ2-7; 9 bases match TRBD1. The CDR3 runs 17 residues. V gave up 1 base and J gave up 5 bases; unmatched junction bases: 12. From germline, CDR1 is LNHNV and CDR2 YYDKDF (reference sequence). CDR3 sequence reads: CATSRGVPGQGIHEQYF. The DNA of the CDR3 is TGTGCCACCAGCAGAGGAGTTCCAGGACAGGGGATCCACGAGCAGTACTTC.

The rearrangement uses TRBV7-2 and TRBJ2-4; TRBD2 matches at 11 bases. The germline V gene encodes CDR1 SGHTA and CDR2 FQGNSA. The CDR3 spans 17 residues. The junction had 9 bases not matched to a gene; V was cut back by 1 base and J by 7 bases. DNA for the CDR3: TGTGCCAGCAGCTTAGAGGGGGTAGCGGGAGGGCGGAACATTCAGTACTTC. It is translated as CASSLEGVAGGRNIQYF.

Written as DNA, the CDR3 is TGTGCCAGCTCACCACTGAATGGGGCGGCCGGGGAGCTGTTTTTT. This codes for CASSPLNGAAGELFF. This chain joins TRBV18 and TRBJ2-2; the D gene is possibly TRBD1 (5 bases). The CDR3 runs 15 residues. CDR1 is KGHSH, CDR2 LQKENI, per germline. Trimming pared 1 base from V and 6 bases from J, leaving 12 bases between.

In its sample, this clone was seen a few times. For the CDR3, the DNA is TGTGCCAGCAGCTTAGCGGCAGAGAACACTGAAGCTTTCTTT. Protein product: CASSLAAENTEAFF. The rearrangement uses TRBV7-6 and TRBJ1-1; D is ambiguous. Germline lookup yields CDR1 SGHVS and CDR2 FNYEAQ. The ends were cut back, 0 bases at V and 1 base at J, with 6 bases in the middle. The CDR3 has 14 amino acids.